This record concerns one T cell receptor beta chain sequence. Its antigen is still unknown. This likely comes from a read error, as the CDR3 has no conserved phenylalanine or tryptophan at its end. This record belongs to a study of tumor and adjacent non-tumor tissue in lung cancer. General study results and limits: Normal lung showed higher cumulative top 100 clone frequency than tumor.

The library came from three nested PCR rounds adapted from ARM-PCR protocols. From the multiplex PCR reads, TCRdb called clonotypes with MiXCR, one entry per CDR3 protein. The sample gives roughly 74,000 distinct CDR3 sequences, less than 85% of which show up once; under 50% is in the top ten. V was shortened by 5 bases and J by 0 bases, with 5 bases between the two germline ends. Germline V CDR1 and CDR2: SGHAT, FQDESV (reference sequence). The CDR3 covers 12 residues. No cell sorting was done before RNA was extracted from the tissue. The normal lung tissue was taken more than 3 cm from the tumor edge.

The TCR originated in a man in his sixties or seventies with non-small cell lung cancer. Source material: distant non-tumor lung tissue. This sequence joins TRBV11-1 and TRBJ2-7, with D uncertain. CDR3 sequence: CASSPDSYEQYL. CDR3 sequence (DNA): TGTGCCAGCAGCCCTGACTCCTACGAGCAGTACCTC.